These 17 T cell receptor beta chains came from one sample sequenced in a study of T cells in Graves' hyperthyroidism and ophthalmopathy. It was RNA transcripts that yielded the amplified TCR beta CDR3 regions. In the first-round RT-PCR of the TCR CDR3, the HTBI primer set was used. TCRdb re-derived calls from the multiplex PCR reads in MiXCR, one entry per CDR3 protein. Of hundreds of thousands of distinct CDR3 sequences detected, 14% appear once; the ten largest clones hold approximately 13%. The sample was blood. These receptors were obtained from a woman in her forties with Graves' hyperthyroidism.

This chain's CDR3 is CAISEGITIQETQYF. DNA of the CDR3: TGTGCCATCAGTGAGGGAATAACCATACAAGAGACCCAGTACTTC. V and J are TRBV10-3 and TRBJ2-5; no definite D call. The CDR3 sequence is 15 residues long. Per germline, CDR1 ENHRY and CDR2 SYGVKD. The V gene lost 2 bases and the J gene lost 2 bases, with 12 bases spanning the gap.

V and J are TRBV24-1 and TRBJ1-1, with D perhaps matching TRBD1 (5 bases). V was trimmed by 5 bases and J by 1 base, leaving 13 bases between them. The CDR3 is 15 residues long. Germline CDR1 is KGHDR and CDR2 is SFDVKD. The chain's CDR3 is CATSAGGERNTEAFF. The CDR3, as DNA: TGTGCCACCAGTGCGGGAGGGGAACGGAACACTGAAGCTTTCTTT.

This clonotype was picked up many times. This chain links TRBV5-1 with TRBJ1-1; 7 nucleotides align to TRBD1. With 0 bases clipped from V and 8 bases from J, the junction kept 10 bases outside the gene matches. The CDR3 has 15 amino acids. CDR1 is SGHRS, CDR2 YFSETQ, per germline. The CDR3 DNA reads TGCGCCAGCAGCTTGGACACCGGGACAGCGTTGGAAGCTTTCTTT. This codes for CASSLDTGTALEAFF.

In this sample, this clonotype turned up many times. The chain employs TRBV6-1 and TRBJ1-2, with D hard to call. CDR1 is MNHNS, CDR2 SASEGT, per germline. The ends were cut back, 1 base at V and 2 bases at J, with 11 bases in the middle. The CDR3 extends over 15 amino acids. The CDR3, as DNA: TGTGCCAGCAGTGAAGGGGTAGGACCCAACTATGGCTACACCTTC. Translation gives CASSEGVGPNYGYTF.

This chain connects TRBV28 to TRBJ2-1; D gene uncertain. Germline lookup yields CDR1 MDHEN and CDR2 SYDVKM. Trimming pared 10 bases from V and 6 bases from J, leaving 19 bases between. CDR3 length: 14 residues. CDR3 protein: CATYHPTRTNEQFF. The CDR3 DNA sequence: TGTGCCACCTATCACCCTACAAGGACCAATGAGCAGTTCTTC.

This clonotype occurred many times. This chain joins TRBV28 and TRBJ1-6, with 8 bases fitting TRBD1. Germline CDR1 and CDR2: MDHEN and SYDVKM. The CDR3 extends over 14 amino acids. V trimming: 3 bases; J trimming: 10 bases; junction bases outside the gene matches: 5. CDR3 nucleotides: TGTGCCAGCAGTTTTGACAGGGGTTGGTCACCCCTCCACTTT. Its protein is CASSFDRGWSPLHF.

The genes are TRBV5-5 and TRBJ2-7; the D gene could be TRBD1 or TRBD2 (6 bases each). Germline V gives CDR1 SGHKS, CDR2 YYEKEE (reference sequence). The V gene lost 4 bases and the J gene lost 7 bases, with 18 bases spanning the gap. The CDR3 is 14 amino acids. CDR3 nucleotides: TGTGCCAGCAGCAGGGGGGTGGCGGTCTGGGAGCAGTACTTC. Translating gives CASSRGVAVWEQYF.

The gene calls are TRBV2 and TRBJ2-2; possibly TRBD2 for D (5 bases). The CDR3 extends over 13 amino acids. CDR1 SNHLY and CDR2 FYNNEI come from the germline V gene. Trimming cost V 5 bases and J 7 bases, with 11 bases left between them. CDR3 region: CASSYSGSGELFF. DNA for the CDR3: TGTGCCAGCAGTTACTCTGGGAGCGGGGAGCTGTTTTTT.

As to this clonotype: One end of the junction varies from germline; a read error may be responsible. V gene TRBV7-9 combines with J gene TRBJ2-7; 9 nucleotides agree with TRBD2. The CDR3 sequence is 15 residues long. Germline V gene sequence: CDR1 SEHNR, CDR2 FQNEAQ (reference sequence). The CDR3 loop reads CASNLAGTSRYEQYF. Here the CDR3 DNA reads TGTGCCAGCAACTTAGCCGGGACTAGCCGTTACGAGCAGTACTTC.

The V gene is TRBV5-1, the J gene TRBJ1-4; 9 bases map to TRBD1. The V gene end was trimmed by 0 bases and the J gene end by 3 bases; junction bases not matched to a gene: 3. Germline loops: CDR1 SGHRS, CDR2 YFSETQ. The CDR3 spans 16 residues. As DNA, the CDR3 is TGCGCCAGCAGCTTGGGACAGGGGGTGGCTAATGAAAAACTGTTTTTT. Protein sequence: CASSLGQGVANEKLFF. Full variable domain (outside the CDR3, taken from reference TRBV5-1 and TRBJ1-4): KAGVTQTPRYLIKTRGQQVTLSCSPISGHRSVSWYQQTPGQGLQFLFEYFSETQRNKGNFPGRFSGRQFSNSRSEMNVSTLELGDSALYLCASSLGQGVANEKLFFGSGTQLSVL.

The chain links TRBV6-5 to TRBJ2-7; TRBD1 matches at 10 bases. The CDR3 is 16 amino acids. J lost 3 bases, V lost 2 bases, and 7 bases had no gene match. CDR1 MNHEY and CDR2 SVGAGI come from the germline V gene. CDR3 DNA: TGTGCCAGCAGTTACCCAGGACAGGGGGGGTTCTACGAGCAGTACTTC. Translated, it gives CASSYPGQGGFYEQYF.

This CDR3 is CASSQWELAGGRSDTQYF. The CDR3 nucleotides are TGCGCCAGCAGCCAATGGGAACTAGCGGGAGGAAGGTCAGATACGCAGTATTTT. The chain uses TRBV4-1 and TRBJ2-3; 12 nucleotides line up with TRBD2. The CDR3 sequence is 18 residues long. With V trimmed by 2 bases and J by 4 bases, 10 bases remained unmatched. From germline, CDR1 is MGHRA and CDR2 YSYEKL.

There are many counts of this clonotype. This chain uses TRBV27 with TRBJ2-1, with 16 positions matching TRBD2. From germline, CDR1 is MNHEY and CDR2 SMNVEV (reference sequence). J gave up 7 bases and V 1 base, and 4 bases lay outside the gene matches. The CDR3 has 17 amino acids. The CDR3: CASSLLGLAGGENEQFF. The CDR3, as DNA: TGTGCCAGCAGTTTATTGGGACTAGCGGGAGGGGAAAATGAGCAGTTCTTC.

This clonotype appeared a few times. This chain links TRBV5-6 with TRBJ1-1; the match to TRBD1 covers 8 bases. The CDR3 spans 15 residues. In germline, CDR1 is SGHDT, CDR2 YYEEEE. V lost 4 bases, J lost 5 bases, and 10 bases stayed unmatched. The CDR3 is CASSPTGGKYTEAFF. The CDR3, as DNA: TGTGCCAGCAGCCCTACAGGGGGAAAATATACTGAAGCTTTCTTT.

The chain joins TRBV19 to TRBJ1-1; D ambiguous. Looked up from germline, CDR1 is LNHDA and CDR2 is SQIVND (reference sequence). This CDR3 is built from 10 residues. V gave up 4 bases and J gave up 5 bases, with 2 bases separating them. CDR3 sequence: CASSKTEAFF. CDR3 nucleotides: TGTGCCAGTAGTAAGACTGAAGCTTTCTTT.

This clonotype occurred a few times. The rearrangement links TRBV30 to TRBJ2-5, with D possibly TRBD2 on 7 matching bases. Trimming pared 5 bases from V and 7 bases from J, leaving 17 bases between. The CDR3 covers 13 residues. CDR1 and CDR2 from the germline V gene are GTSNPN and SVGIG (reference sequence). The DNA for the CDR3 is TGTGCCTGGGGGGGGGGGCGAGGGGGGACCCAGTACTTC. Its translation is CAWGGGRGGTQYF.

This clonotype was counted a few times. V gene TRBV4-1 combines with J gene TRBJ2-2; either TRBD1 or TRBD2 may fit D (5 bases each). Per germline, CDR1 MGHRA and CDR2 YSYEKL. The CDR3 spans 18 residues. Trimming took 1 base from V and 1 from J, leaving 16 bases between them. The CDR3 spells CASSQGMVLGENTGELFF. For the CDR3, the DNA is TGCGCCAGCAGCCAAGGAATGGTTTTGGGGGAGAACACCGGGGAGCTGTTTTTT.